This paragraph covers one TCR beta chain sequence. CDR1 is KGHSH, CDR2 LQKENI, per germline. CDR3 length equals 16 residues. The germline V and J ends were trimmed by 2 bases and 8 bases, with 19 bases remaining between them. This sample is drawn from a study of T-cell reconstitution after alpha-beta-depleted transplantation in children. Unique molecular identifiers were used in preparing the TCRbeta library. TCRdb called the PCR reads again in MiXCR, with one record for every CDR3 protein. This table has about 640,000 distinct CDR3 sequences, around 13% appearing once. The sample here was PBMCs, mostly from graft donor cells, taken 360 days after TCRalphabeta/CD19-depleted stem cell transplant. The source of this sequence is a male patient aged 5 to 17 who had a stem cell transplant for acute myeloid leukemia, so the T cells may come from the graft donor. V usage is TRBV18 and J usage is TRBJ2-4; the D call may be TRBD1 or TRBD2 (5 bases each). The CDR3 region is CASSPSLGERWDIQYF. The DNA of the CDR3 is TGTGCCAGCTCACCATCATTGGGGGAAAGGTGGGACATTCAGTACTTC.